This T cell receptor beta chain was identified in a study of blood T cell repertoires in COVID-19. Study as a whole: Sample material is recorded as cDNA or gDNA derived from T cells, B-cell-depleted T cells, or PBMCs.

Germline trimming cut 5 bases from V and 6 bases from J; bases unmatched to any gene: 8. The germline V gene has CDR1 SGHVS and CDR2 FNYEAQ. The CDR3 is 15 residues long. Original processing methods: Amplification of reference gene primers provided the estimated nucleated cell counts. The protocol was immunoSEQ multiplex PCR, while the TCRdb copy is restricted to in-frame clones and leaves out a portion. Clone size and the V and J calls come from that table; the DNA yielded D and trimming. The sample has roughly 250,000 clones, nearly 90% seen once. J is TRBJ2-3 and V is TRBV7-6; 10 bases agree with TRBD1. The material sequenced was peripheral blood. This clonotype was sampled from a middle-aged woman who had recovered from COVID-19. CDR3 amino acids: CASSPRTGGQDTQYF. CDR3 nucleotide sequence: TGTGCCAGCAGCCCGAGGACAGGGGGGCAGGATACGCAGTATTTT. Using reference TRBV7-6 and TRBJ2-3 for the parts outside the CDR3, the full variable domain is GAGVSQSPRYKVTKRGQDVALRCDPISGHVSLYWYRQALGQGPEFLTYFNYEAQQDKSGLPNDRFSAERPEGSISTLTIQRTEQRDSAMYRCASSPRTGGQDTQYFGPGTRLTVL.